These T cell receptor beta chains were read from a single sample in a study of identical twins. TCRdb independently ran MiXCR on the 5' RACE reads; one entry per CDR3 protein. The sample gives approximately 600,000 distinct CDR3 sequences, about 7.1% of which show up once; over 1.5% is in the top ten. This sample was also put to use in a study of yellow fever vaccine responses in identical twins.

Sequenced: PBMCs. All receptors come from a woman aged 18-29 years in good health. CDR3s include the opening cysteine and the closing phenylalanine or tryptophan. D genes are given only for firm matches. Expanded clones are given a class, and other clones once, few, many or no size at all.

CDR3 DNA	CDR3 protein	D gene	V gene	J gene	clone size
TGTGCCAGAACTCAGGGGCAAGGTCACACTGAAGCTTTCTTT	CARTQGQGHTEAFF	NA	TRBV2	TRBJ1-1	many
TGTGCCAGCTGTCGGGAGTATAATTCACCCCTCCACTTT	CASCREYNSPLHF	NA	TRBV6-1	TRBJ1-6	many
TGTGCCAGCAGTCCCGCTGGGGAGCTGTTTTTT	CASSPAGELFF	NA	TRBV12-3/TRBV12-4	TRBJ2-2	many
TGCGCCAGCCAACAATCCCAACCTCCAGAGACCCAGTACTTC	CASQQSQPPETQYF	NA	TRBV5-1	TRBJ2-5	NA
TGCAGCGTTGAATGGGCAGGGGTATCCTACAATGAGCAGTTCTTC	CSVEWAGVSYNEQFF	NA	TRBV29-1	TRBJ2-1	many
TGTGCCAGCAGGAGCGGGACATTATCCTACGAGCAGTACTTC	CASRSGTLSYEQYF	NA	TRBV6-1	TRBJ2-7	few
TGCGCCAGCAGCGTGACTAGCGGGGCTTACGAGCAGTACTTC	CASSVTSGAYEQYF	TRBD2	TRBV5-1	TRBJ2-7	NA
TGTGCCAGCAGTTTTGTAACTGGGACAGCCCCCAGCTATGGCTACACCTTC	CASSFVTGTAPSYGYTF	TRBD1	TRBV12-3/TRBV12-4	TRBJ1-2	many
TGTGCCAGCAGCCCACGCCTCGGCGGGGGGATGAGGACTGAAGCTTTCTTT	CASSPRLGGGMRTEAFF	NA	TRBV7-9	TRBJ1-1	few
TGCAGCGTTGAATCCGGGCGGAGCTCCTACAATGAGCAGTTCTTC	CSVESGRSSYNEQFF	NA	TRBV29-1	TRBJ2-1	few
TGTGCCAGCAGCTTAGTTCCCCTGGGACAGAAAAACTACGAGCAGTACTTC	CASSLVPLGQKNYEQYF	TRBD1	TRBV7-9	TRBJ2-7	NA
TGTGCCAGCTCACCACTTTCGACGGGACAGGGGGCCAAAAACATTCAGTACTTC	CASSPLSTGQGAKNIQYF	TRBD1	TRBV18	TRBJ2-4	NA
TGTGCCAGCAGTCCTCTGACAGGGGGTAACACTGAAGCTTTCTTT	CASSPLTGGNTEAFF	TRBD1	TRBV25-1	TRBJ1-1	NA
TGTGCCAGCAGCTTAGATTTAGCACTCTACAATGAGCAGTTCTTC	CASSLDLALYNEQFF	NA	TRBV11-3	TRBJ2-1	many
TGCAGTGCAAACCCAGGGCAGTTCTTC	CSANPGQFF	NA	TRBV20-1	TRBJ2-1	NA
TGCAGTGCTAGTACTAGCACAGATACGCAGTATTTT	CSASTSTDTQYF	NA	TRBV20-1	TRBJ2-3	many
TGCGCCAGCAGCTTGGCTACAGGCGAAAGTTCACCCCTCCACTTT	CASSLATGESSPLHF	NA	TRBV5-1	TRBJ1-6	few
TGTGCCAGCAGTTTCCGCATTAACACCGGGGAGCTGTTTTTT	CASSFRINTGELFF	NA	TRBV12-3/TRBV12-4	TRBJ2-2	many
TGTGCCAGCAGTGATGGAAGATTAGCCAAAAACATTCAGTACTTC	CASSDGRLAKNIQYF	NA	TRBV25-1	TRBJ2-4	NA
TGTGCCAGCAGCTCCCGGACAGGTGGGGTGAACACTGAAGCTTTCTTT	CASSSRTGGVNTEAFF	TRBD1	TRBV7-9	TRBJ1-1	few
TGTGCCAGCAGCTTAGACATCTACAATGAGCAGTTCTTC	CASSLDIYNEQFF	NA	TRBV7-2	TRBJ2-1	many
TGTGCCAGCAGCCCAGTCGGGAGGATGGGCGGGGAGCTGTTTTTT	CASSPVGRMGGELFF	TRBD2	TRBV7-2	TRBJ2-2	few
TGTGCCACCAGTGTCCTGGGAACACCAACGAACACCGGGGAGCTGTTTTTT	CATSVLGTPTNTGELFF	NA	TRBV24-1	TRBJ2-2	many
TGCAGTGCTAGCCGTATCAGGACAGGGGACTACGAGCAGTACTTC	CSASRIRTGDYEQYF	TRBD1	TRBV20-1	TRBJ2-7	few
TGTGCCAGCCGCAAGGAGAGCGGGAGGCGATACGAGCAGTACTTC	CASRKESGRRYEQYF	TRBD2	TRBV2	TRBJ2-7	NA
TGCGCCTGCAGCCAAGTTTCGGGAGTCAACAATGAGCAGTTCTTC	CACSQVSGVNNEQFF	NA	TRBV4-1	TRBJ2-1	NA
TGTGCCAGCAGCCTTGCGGGAAGATCCGGGGAGCTGTTTTTT	CASSLAGRSGELFF	NA	TRBV3-1	TRBJ2-2	many
TGTGCCATTCCTCCGACTAGCGGGAGTTCCACCGGGGAGCTGTTTTTT	CAIPPTSGSSTGELFF	TRBD2	TRBV7-6	TRBJ2-2	few
TGTGCCAGCAGTTTCGGCACCCAGGGGACCCAGTACTTC	CASSFGTQGTQYF	NA	TRBV12-3/TRBV12-4	TRBJ2-5	few
TGTGCCAGCAGCATATTCTACGAGCAGTACTTC	CASSIFYEQYF	NA	TRBV7-8	TRBJ2-7	few
TGTGCCAGCAGTTTTGAGTGGGGTTATGGCTACACATTC	CASSFEWGYGYTF	NA	TRBV12-3/TRBV12-4	TRBJ1-2	NA
TGTGCCACTGGACAGGGATTGGGGCCCACTGAAGCTTTCTTT	CATGQGLGPTEAFF	TRBD1	TRBV27	TRBJ1-1	NA
TGCGCCAGCAGTGATTTGTCTACGGGGGATACGCAGTATTTT	CASSDLSTGDTQYF	NA	TRBV10-1	TRBJ2-3	many
TGTGCCAGCAGCACCGCCCTGAACAATGAGCAGTTCTTC	CASSTALNNEQFF	NA	TRBV9	TRBJ2-1	few
TGTGCCAGCAGCTTAGGGCTAGTCTACGAGCAGTACTTC	CASSLGLVYEQYF	NA	TRBV7-8	TRBJ2-7	NA
TGCAGCGTTTTTACACAGGGGGACACTGAAGCTTTCTTT	CSVFTQGDTEAFF	TRBD1	TRBV29-1	TRBJ1-1	many
TGCGCCAGCAGCTCGGACAGAGGCTATTCACCCCTCCACTTT	CASSSDRGYSPLHF	NA	TRBV5-1	TRBJ1-6	many
TGCAGTGCAGATCCGGGACTAGCGCGCAATGAGCAGTTCTTC	CSADPGLARNEQFF	TRBD2	TRBV20-1	TRBJ2-1	NA
TGTGCCAGCCAATTACCGGGACTACCTGACAATGAGCAGTTCTTC	CASQLPGLPDNEQFF	TRBD2	TRBV28	TRBJ2-1	many
TGTGCCAGCAGCTTACTCCGGGAGGGCGACAATGAGCAGTTCTTC	CASSLLREGDNEQFF	TRBD2	TRBV13	TRBJ2-1	NA
TGTGCCAGCAGACAGGGGGCACGAGGCTACACCTTC	CASRQGARGYTF	TRBD1	TRBV5-6	TRBJ1-2	NA
TGTGCCAGCAGCCAAGAAAGGGGTCGGAATGAGCAGTTCTTC	CASSQERGRNEQFF	NA	TRBV3-1	TRBJ2-1	NA
TGTGCCAGCAGCCCGAATAAAGCAAAGCAGCCCCAGCATTTT	CASSPNKAKQPQHF	NA	TRBV12-3/TRBV12-4	TRBJ1-5	NA
TGTGCCAGCAGCTTAGGGTCCGACGGCTCCTACGAGCAGTACTTC	CASSLGSDGSYEQYF	NA	TRBV7-9	TRBJ2-7	NA
TGTGCCAGCAGCCCATCCTCGGGGGGCCTACTCTACAATGAGCAGTTCTTC	CASSPSSGGLLYNEQFF	NA	TRBV13	TRBJ2-1	NA
TGTGCCAGCTCACCACGAACTCAGACCGGGGAGCTGTTTTTT	CASSPRTQTGELFF	NA	TRBV18	TRBJ2-2	NA
TGTGCCACCAGCAGCAAGTTCCCCGGGACAGAGAACACAGATACGCAGTATTTT	CATSSKFPGTENTDTQYF	TRBD1	TRBV15	TRBJ2-3	few
TGCAGTGCGGTTAGGACAACAAACTGGGAGACCCAGTACTTC	CSAVRTTNWETQYF	NA	TRBV20-1	TRBJ2-5	NA
TGTGCCAGCAATCTCGGAAGGCTAGCGGGTACCGAGCAGTTCTTC	CASNLGRLAGTEQFF	TRBD2	TRBV12-3/TRBV12-4	TRBJ2-1	NA
TGTGCCAGCAGCGACCGGGGGCATCAGCCCCAGCATTTT	CASSDRGHQPQHF	NA	TRBV3-1	TRBJ1-5	few
TGTGCCAGCAGCCAAACAGGGGTTGGGCAGCCCCAGCATTTT	CASSQTGVGQPQHF	TRBD1	TRBV3-1	TRBJ1-5	NA
TGCAGCGTTGGAGGGGTGGAGGACTCCTACGAGCAGTACTTC	CSVGGVEDSYEQYF	NA	TRBV29-1	TRBJ2-7	NA
TGTGCCAGCAGTTACTTTAGTCGCAGGGGGCTAAGGAGCAATCAGCCCCAGCATTTT	CASSYFSRRGLRSNQPQHF	TRBD1	TRBV6-5	TRBJ1-5	NA
TGTGCCAGCAGCGAGGGACTTCAGGGAAACTATGGCTACACCTTC	CASSEGLQGNYGYTF	NA	TRBV9	TRBJ1-2	many
TGTGCCAGCTCTCCACCTGAGGGCGCGGGCACTGAAGCTTTCTTT	CASSPPEGAGTEAFF	NA	TRBV18	TRBJ1-1	NA
TGCGCCAGCAGTGACCCCGGGACAGGGACCTACGAGCAGTACTTC	CASSDPGTGTYEQYF	TRBD1	TRBV10-1	TRBJ2-7	NA
TGTGCCAGCATCTCACCTACCCACAGAACCTTCTACAATGAGCAGTTCTTC	CASISPTHRTFYNEQFF	NA	TRBV6-1	TRBJ2-1	NA